This T cell receptor beta chain was sequenced for a study of regulatory T cells in long-lasting Graves disease. Looked up from germline, CDR1 is SNHLY and CDR2 is FYNNEI. The CDR3 covers 13 residues. Researchers made TCR beta libraries by using iRepertoire HTBI primers and running Arm-PCR on CDR3 regions. TCRdb independently ran MiXCR on the multiplex PCR reads; one entry per CDR3 protein. The sample lists over 500,000 distinct CDR3 sequences, around 17% occurring once. As regards this clonotype: A much larger clone sits a single nucleotide away, making a read error possible.

Time point meaning: newly diagnosed GD, antithyroid drugs for less than 3 months. Generation of the TCR library employed RNA extracted from PBMCs. These data were also filed under a second study, of T cells in Graves' hyperthyroidism and ophthalmopathy. This second report adds: Model predictions of ophthalmopathy came a median 6.5 months before onset.

The chain employs TRBV2 and TRBJ1-3, with 7 bases lining up with TRBD1. The sequence derives from a woman aged 30 to 39 with Graves disease. Here the sequenced sample was peripheral blood mononuclear cells (PBMCs), taken at new diagnosis, from a patient treated with antithyroid drugs. The CDR3 DNA reads TGTACCAGCAGTGGGACAGTCCTCAACACCATATATTTT. Residues: CTSSGTVLNTIYF.